The clone carrying this T cell receptor beta chain was seen at least ten times. CDR1 is KGHSH, CDR2 LQKENI, per germline. This CDR3 is 16 amino acids long. The J segment lost 3 bases and the V segment lost 4 bases, leaving 10 bases of the junction unmatched. As for time point: patch test 2, 6 weeks after DPC sensitization. Treatment in this sample: therapeutic diphenylcyclopropenone sensitization with weekly scalp DPC. MiXCR, applied by TCRdb to the RACE reads, yields one record per CDR3 protein. In the table there are some 44,000 distinct CDR3 sequences, approximately 9% of which are singletons. The sample comes from a study of human T cells and chemical hapten exposure.

The input for sequencing was whole blood, taken in connection with sensitization to the hapten diphenylcyclopropenone (DPC). The receptor's source is a woman aged 40 to 50 with alopecia areata. Some clones in this sample may be carry-over from other donors' samples. The chain is built from TRBV18 and TRBJ1-2; 8 bases agree with TRBD1. CDR3 nucleotide sequence: TGTGCCAGCTCACTACGGGAAACAGGGGGATACTATGGCTACACCTTC. This sequence encodes CASSLRETGGYYGYTF.